Below are 27 T cell receptor beta chains sequenced from a single sample in a study of CD8 T cells in Susac syndrome. Random hexamers served to reverse transcribe about 0.5 to 1 ug RNA. TCRdb called the immunoSEQ multiplex PCR reads again in MiXCR, with one record for every CDR3 protein. The table shows 70,000 to 100,000 distinct CDR3 sequences, with around 93% occurring only once. Sample: CD8+ T cells from PBMCs. The receptors originated from a human donor in good health.

The rearrangement links TRBV29-1 to TRBJ2-3, with 9 bases fitting TRBD1. Germline CDR1 SQVTM, CDR2 ANQGSEA. The CDR3 loop spans 14 amino acids. V shed 5 bases, J shed 4 bases, and the junction held 7 bases outside the gene matches. The CDR3 spells CSVLTGGRADTQYF. As DNA, the CDR3 is TGCAGCGTTTTGACAGGGGGTCGGGCAGATACGCAGTATTTT.

J is TRBJ2-5 and V is TRBV9, with 10 bases lining up with TRBD2. CDR1 SGDLS and CDR2 YYNGEE come from the germline V gene. The ends lost 3 bases at V and 4 bases at J; junction bases unmatched: 3. CDR3 length equals 14 residues. CDR3 DNA: TGTGCCAGCAGCGAGCGGGGGGGCCGAGAGACCCAGTACTTC. Translating gives CASSERGGRETQYF.

The chain couples TRBV5-1 to TRBJ2-2; the D is unclear. The CDR3 totals 12 residues. With 6 bases removed from V and 1 base from J, the gap between germline ends came to 4 bases. Germline loops: CDR1 SGHRS, CDR2 YFSETQ. The CDR3 DNA follows: TGCGCCAGCACCCTGAACACCGGGGAGCTGTTTTTT. Translation gives CASTLNTGELFF.

This chain joins TRBV29-1 and TRBJ1-2, with D perhaps TRBD1 (6 bases). CDR3 length: 15 residues. CDR1 SQVTM and CDR2 ANQGSEA come from the germline V gene. The V end was cut by 2 bases, the J end by 4 bases, with 17 bases between. The CDR3 loop is CSVEPEVGTLYGYTF. CDR3 bases: TGCAGCGTTGAACCCGAGGTCGGGACACTCTATGGCTACACCTTC.

The chain is built from TRBV29-1 and TRBJ2-6; a possible D gene is TRBD1 (6 bases). V was cut by 7 bases and J by 0 bases, with 13 bases left in between. The length of the CDR3 is 15 residues. In germline, CDR1 is SQVTM, CDR2 ANQGSEA. The CDR3 sequence: CSARTASSGANVLTF. The CDR3 DNA follows: TGCAGCGCTCGGACAGCAAGCTCTGGGGCCAACGTCCTGACTTTC.

J is TRBJ2-7 and V is TRBV29-1; the D is unclear. Trimming took 7 bases from V and 2 from J, leaving 18 bases between them. The CDR3 contains 14 residues. Germline V gives CDR1 SQVTM, CDR2 ANQGSEA. For the CDR3, the DNA is TGCAGCGCTTACGTCCTCACGTCACCCTACGAGCAGTACTTC. This translates into CSAYVLTSPYEQYF.

This chain links TRBV5-6 with TRBJ2-7; D is undetermined. CDR3 size: 12 residues. Germline-derived CDR1 and CDR2 are SGHDT and YYEEEE. Trimming took off 0 bases at V and 7 bases at J, with 8 bases between the two ends. The CDR3 sequence: CASSLAPREQYF. The CDR3 bases are TGTGCCAGCAGCTTGGCTCCGAGGGAGCAGTACTTC.

The genes are TRBV18 and TRBJ2-1; D possibly corresponds to TRBD2 (6 bases). There are 14 residues in the CDR3. V dropped 5 bases and J dropped 7 bases, with 15 bases sitting between them. Germline values: CDR1 KGHSH, CDR2 LQKENI. The CDR3 coding sequence is TGTGCCAGCTCAATGGGGACTTCGAGGAATGAGCAGTTCTTC. This gives the protein CASSMGTSRNEQFF.

CDR3 nucleotide sequence: TGTGCCAGCAGTGAATGGCCAGTGGGCCAAGAGACCCAGTACTTC. The encoded protein is CASSEWPVGQETQYF. The genes are TRBV25-1 and TRBJ2-5; no clear D gene. The CDR3 spans 15 residues. Per germline, CDR1 MGHDK and CDR2 SYGVNS. Trimming stripped 1 base from V and 1 base from J, with 10 bases between.

The chain combines TRBV13 with TRBJ2-3, with 7 bases fitting TRBD2. V lost 5 bases to trimming and J lost 2 bases; unmatched junction nucleotides: 7. This CDR3 is 15 amino acids long. CDR1 PRHDT and CDR2 FYEKMQ come from the germline V gene (reference sequence). The CDR3 DNA reads TGTGCCAGCAGCCAATCTAGCGGACCCACAGATACGCAGTATTTT. Amino acid sequence: CASSQSSGPTDTQYF.

The DNA of the CDR3 is TGTGCCAGCAGCTTGGACAGGGGCCCCTACGAGCAGTACTTC. Protein sequence: CASSLDRGPYEQYF. V is TRBV5-4 and J is TRBJ2-7, with 7 bases lining up with TRBD1. This CDR3 region has 14 residues. Trimming removed 0 bases from V and 2 bases from J; junction bases left unmatched: 2. The germline V gene encodes CDR1 SGHNT and CDR2 YYREEE (reference sequence).

This clonotype was detected once. V gene TRBV6-5 combines with J gene TRBJ2-2; 7 bases are a match to TRBD2. V was clipped by 2 bases and J by 5 bases; unmatched bases: 11. This CDR3 has 17 amino acids. CDR1 and CDR2 (germline): MNHEY, SVGAGI. CDR3 protein: CASSYGALVGGTGELFF. CDR3 DNA: TGTGCCAGCAGTTACGGGGCACTTGTGGGGGGGACCGGGGAGCTGTTTTTT.

CDR3 in amino acids: CSVRPSGAYEQYF. CDR3 nucleotide sequence: TGCAGCGTTCGGCCTAGCGGGGCCTACGAGCAGTACTTC. V gene TRBV29-1 combines with J gene TRBJ2-7; 9 bases are shared with TRBD2. The ends lost 5 bases at V and 2 bases at J; junction bases unmatched: 4. The germline V gene encodes CDR1 SQVTM and CDR2 ANQGSEA. CDR3 length: 13 residues.

This chain uses TRBV9 with TRBJ2-1, with a possible D match to TRBD1 (6 bases). The V and J ends lost 2 bases and 3 bases respectively, with 9 bases between them. The CDR3 has 14 residues. Germline V gene lookup returns CDR1 SGDLS and CDR2 YYNGEE. DNA for the CDR3: TGTGCCAGCAGCGTGGACAGTAGCTACAATGAGCAGTTCTTC. Protein product: CASSVDSSYNEQFF.

Of note for this clonotype: At one end the junction does not follow the germline gene, possibly because of a read error. The rearrangement links TRBV20-1 to TRBJ1-4, with D unresolved. The CDR3 is 15 amino acids. Germline V gene lookup returns CDR1 DFQATT and CDR2 SNEGSKA (reference sequence). The CDR3 DNA follows: TGCAGTGCTAGAGATGTGGCAGCAACTAATAAAAAACTGTTTTTT. Encoded protein: CSARDVAATNKKLFF.

The chain recombines TRBV29-1 with TRBJ2-7; 8 nucleotides match TRBD2. From germline, CDR1 is SQVTM and CDR2 ANQGSEA. CDR3 length: 14 amino acids. J gave up 2 bases and V 4 bases, and 7 bases lay outside the gene matches. The CDR3 region has the DNA TGCAGCGTTGTGTCGGGGGGGGTTACCTACGAGCAGTACTTC. Amino acid sequence: CSVVSGGVTYEQYF.

The V gene is TRBV29-1, the J gene TRBJ2-6; perhaps TRBD2 as D (5 bases). The V end lost 7 bases, the J end lost 0 bases, and 16 bases lay between the germline ends. In germline, CDR1 is SQVTM, CDR2 ANQGSEA. This CDR3 is built from 16 residues. Here the CDR3 reads CSAWTEISSGANVLTF. In DNA form, the CDR3 reads TGCAGCGCCTGGACTGAGATTAGCTCTGGGGCCAACGTCCTGACTTTC.

The V and J genes are TRBV15 and TRBJ1-1; TRBD1 agrees at 7 bases. Germline CDR1 and CDR2: LNHNV and YYDKDF (reference sequence). CDR3 length: 14 amino acids. Trimming removed 9 bases from V and 2 bases from J; junction bases left unmatched: 9. The CDR3 sequence is CATKRTGENTEAFF. CDR3 DNA sequence: TGTGCCACAAAGAGGACAGGAGAAAACACTGAAGCTTTCTTT.

The chain couples TRBV12-3 or TRBV12-4 to TRBJ2-2, with 9 bases identical to TRBD2. V dropped 7 bases and J dropped 0; count of bases not matched to a gene: 6. The CDR3 spans 16 residues. The DNA for the CDR3 is TGTGCCAGCATTCCAGGACTAGCGCCGAACACCGGGGAGCTGTTTTTT. This gives the protein CASIPGLAPNTGELFF.

The gene calls are TRBV7-9 and TRBJ2-7, with D possibly TRBD2 on 5 matching bases. This CDR3 has 12 residues. Germline-derived CDR1 and CDR2 are SEHNR and FQNEAQ (reference sequence). The V and J ends lost 1 base and 9 bases respectively, with 10 bases between them. The CDR3 sequence: CASSLGMGAQYF. The DNA of the CDR3 is TGTGCCAGCAGCTTAGGGATGGGAGCGCAGTACTTC.

The V gene is TRBV2, the J gene TRBJ1-4; a possible D gene is TRBD1 (6 bases). The CDR3 is made up of 17 amino acids. V gave up 2 bases and J gave up 5 bases, with 18 bases separating them. Looked up from germline, CDR1 is SNHLY and CDR2 is FYNNEI. The DNA of the CDR3 is TGTGCCAGCAGTGAAATTGGACGGGAGGGGGAAAATGAAAAACTGTTTTTT. This gives the protein CASSEIGREGENEKLFF.

The V call is TRBV29-1, the J call TRBJ2-7; 8 bases fit TRBD2. The germline CDR1 and CDR2 sequences are SQVTM and ANQGSEA. CDR3 length equals 18 residues. V lost 1 base, J lost 2 bases, and 16 bases stayed unmatched. CDR3 sequence: CSVEALKGGGGTTYEQYF. Here the CDR3 DNA reads TGCAGCGTTGAAGCTCTTAAGGGGGGCGGGGGGACCACCTACGAGCAGTACTTC.

J is TRBJ1-2 and V is TRBV3-1; a possible D gene is TRBD1 (5 bases). V was shortened by 4 bases and J by 0 bases, with 12 bases between the two germline ends. This CDR3 region has 15 residues. CDR1 is LGHDT and CDR2 is YNNKEL in the germline V gene (reference sequence). This chain's CDR3 is CASSLDSPSNYGYTF. CDR3 nucleotides: TGTGCCAGCAGCCTAGACAGCCCTTCTAACTATGGCTACACCTTC.

The V gene is TRBV12-3 or TRBV12-4, the J gene TRBJ1-6, with no clear D. The ends were cut back, 5 bases at V and 9 bases at J, with 8 bases in the middle. The CDR3 contains 12 residues. The CDR3 protein is CASSPPLSPLHF. As DNA, the CDR3 is TGTGCCAGCAGTCCCCCCCTTTCACCCCTCCACTTT.

This chain joins TRBV24-1 and TRBJ2-5; D uncertain. CDR1 is KGHDR, CDR2 SFDVKD, per germline. This CDR3 spans 14 amino acids. Trimming took 3 bases from V and 5 from J, leaving 12 bases between them. The CDR3 DNA reads as TGTGCCACCAGTGATCCCACGGTAGGGGAGACCCAGTACTTC. Translation gives CATSDPTVGETQYF.

The chain couples TRBV29-1 to TRBJ2-7; 7 bases agree with TRBD1. The CDR3 length is 14 residues. Trimming at V came to 7 bases and at J to 0 bases, leaving 9 bases not matched to a gene. Germline V gene data show CDR1 as SQVTM and CDR2 as ANQGSEA. CDR3 region: CSASNRGTSYEQYF. The CDR3 DNA is TGCAGCGCCAGCAACAGGGGAACCTCCTACGAGCAGTACTTC.

The chain employs TRBV5-4 and TRBJ1-1; TRBD1 aligns across 9 bases. Germline lookup yields CDR1 SGHNT and CDR2 YYREEE (reference sequence). This CDR3 region has 15 residues. J lost 4 bases, V lost 0 bases, and 4 bases had no gene match. Here the CDR3 DNA reads TGTGCCAGCAGCTTGGATGGGACAGGGATCACTGAAGCTTTCTTT. Translated, it gives CASSLDGTGITEAFF.